This T cell receptor beta chain stems from a study of T cells after yellow fever vaccination. Study results and caveats: Most clones from primary vaccination resurfaced after the booster (around 95% CD4, less than 90% CD8).

This clonotype was recorded at least ten times. What it binds is unknown. The CDR3 is 14 residues long. V was trimmed by 4 bases and J by 4 bases, leaving 13 bases between them. Germline assignment: CDR1 SGHRS and CDR2 YFSETQ. From the 5' RACE reads, TCRdb called clonotypes with MiXCR, one entry per CDR3 protein. The sample has some 250,000 distinct CDR3 sequences, 3.6% seen once. The material was PBMCs, obtained 15 days after the yellow fever booster vaccination. V and J are TRBV5-1 and TRBJ2-3; no firm D call. The receptor was isolated from a man younger than 30 who received the YFV17D yellow fever vaccine. CDR3 in DNA: TGCGCCAGCAGCCGGGCCCCAGGATCAGATACGCAGTATTTT. It is translated as CASSRAPGSDTQYF.